This TCR beta chain comes out of a study of neurological immune-mediated disorders. The output of every sequencing run, over 190 million TCR-beta sequences, came from 15-18 subjects. TCRdb reprocessed the 5' RACE reads via MiXCR and lists one record per CDR3 protein. In the table there are 50,000 to 60,000 distinct CDR3 sequences, over 3.5% of which are singletons. Overall study results and limits: When the repertoires were grouped phylogenetically, those of 18 of the 34 multiple sclerosis patients came together in a single cluster of related CDR3 sequences, which points to a possible repertoire-level signature.

This clonotype was picked up many times. The target antigen is unknown. This CDR3 spans 16 amino acids. The V gene lost 2 bases and the J gene lost 4 bases, with 13 bases spanning the gap. In germline, CDR1 is SGHDT, CDR2 YYEEEE. What was sequenced was CD4+ T cells from blood. The chain carries TRBV5-6 and TRBJ2-6; D is possibly TRBD1 (5 bases). The receptor's source is a woman aged 40 to 49 with multiple sclerosis. The CDR3 is CASSFARGNGANVLTF. For the CDR3, the DNA is TGTGCCAGCAGCTTCGCAAGGGGAAACGGGGCCAACGTCCTGACTTTC.